Listed below are T cell receptor beta chains from one sample, sequenced in a study of vaccination and CD4 T cells after COVID-19. MiXCR, run by TCRdb on the PCR reads, gives a single entry per CDR3 protein. The sample includes roughly 14,000 distinct CDR3 sequences, about 60% of them seen just once. For these receptors, no antigen is known. The specimen sequenced was CD4+ T cells from blood, cultured in vitro. These receptors all stem from a human donor who had recovered from COVID-19. Each CDR3 is given with its conserved first and last residue. Not all rows give a size; the values are once, few, many and, for expanded clones, a class.

abundance,v_gene,CDR3aa
NA,TRBV6-2/TRBV6-3,CASSYWNTEAFF
few,TRBV9,CASSLGEGRSPLHF
NA,TRBV12-3/TRBV12-4,CASSPRSRTDTQYF
few,TRBV27,CASSPAGRGNGYTF
NA,TRBV11-3,CASSLRGGARANYGYTF
few,TRBV20-1,CSASPGTGLQETQYF
NA,TRBV5-1,CASSLAGDGTDTQYF
NA,TRBV12-3/TRBV12-4,CASTPSGGRMYGYTF
NA,TRBV5-4,CASTYGGQGYEQYF
NA,TRBV7-2,CASSLGQGGNTEAFF
NA,TRBV20-1,CSARDYRRQGGPYNEQFF
NA,TRBV5-8,CASSLFVGPQHF
few,TRBV20-1,CSARTKPTGKSPLHF
NA,TRBV30,CAWRIPGTGSYEQYF
NA,TRBV19,CASKLVPGQPQHF
NA,TRBV10-2,CASSEPGVGRAKNIQYF
NA,TRBV7-6,CASSLVETGSATDTQYF
NA,TRBV2,CASSGEITGELFF
medium-sized,TRBV28,CASSLYRLASTDTQYF